This TCR beta chain is from a study of cytomegalovirus exposure and HLA in healthy donors. The primer mix had 60 Vbeta and 13 Jbeta primers. Only in-frame clones appear in the TCRdb table, and some are missing; sequencing was by immunoSEQ multiplex PCR. The sample has some 150,000 clones, around three fifths seen once; the top ten hold around 3%. This TCR was recovered from a woman aged 25 to 39 in good health and CMV-seropositive. Sequencing was carried out using PBMCs.

The CDR3 DNA is TGTGCCAGCAGCGAGGAGGGAAACGAGCAGTACTTC. Amino acid sequence: CASSEEGNEQYF. The chain couples TRBV5-6 to TRBJ2-7, with TRBD2 as a possible D gene (6 bases). The V end was cut by 4 bases, the J end by 5 bases, with 10 bases between. The CDR3 is made up of 12 amino acids. The germline V gene encodes CDR1 SGHDT and CDR2 YYEEEE.